Presented here are 4 T cell receptor beta chains from one specimen sequenced in a study of T cell changes during pregnancy in multiple sclerosis. The assay was immunoSEQ multiplex PCR, and TCRdb's table has in-frame clones only and misses some. In the table there are some 47,000 clones, 70% to 90% of which are singletons. The material sequenced was peripheral blood, taken in the first trimester of pregnancy. Every receptor here comes from a female donor with multiple sclerosis, enrolled in a pregnancy study.

V and J are TRBV10-2 and TRBJ1-1; a weak D match, TRBD1 (6 bases). The CDR3 covers 16 residues. In germline, CDR1 is WSHSY, CDR2 SAAADI. The V gene lost 6 bases and the J gene lost 3 bases, with 20 bases spanning the gap. The chain's CDR3 is CASRLDIQGFDTEAFF. CDR3 bases: TGCGCCAGCAGGCTCGACATTCAGGGGTTCGACACTGAAGCTTTCTTT.

The chain employs TRBV10-3 and TRBJ2-7, with D perhaps matching TRBD1 (6 bases). V was cut by 2 bases and J by 0 bases, with 8 bases left in between. CDR1 ENHRY and CDR2 SYGVKD come from the germline V gene. This CDR3 is 14 amino acids long. CDR3 protein: CAISEPDSSYEQYF. The CDR3 region has the DNA TGTGCCATCAGTGAGCCGGACAGCTCCTACGAGCAGTACTTC.

The chain recombines TRBV29-1 with TRBJ2-5, with D unresolved. Near its end, the DNA agrees better with TRBJ2-7, so the J call may be wrong. CDR3 length equals 11 residues. CDR1 is SQVTM, CDR2 ANQGSEA, per germline. The CDR3 loop reads CSVEWAYEQYF. The CDR3 bases are TGCAGCGTTGAATGGGCCTACGAGCAGTACTTC.

This clone was counted a few times. This sequence joins TRBV30 and TRBJ1-6, with D tentatively TRBD1 (5 bases). The V gene's germline CDR1 is GTSNPN and CDR2 SVGIG (reference sequence). The germline V and J ends were trimmed by 1 base and 9 bases, with 16 bases remaining between them. This CDR3 comprises 15 residues. CDR3 nucleotides: TGTGCCTGGAGTGAGAAAGGGGAAGAGAGTTCACCCCTCCACTTT. It is translated as CAWSEKGEESSPLHF. Full variable domain (remainder filled in from reference TRBV30 and TRBJ1-6): SQTIHQWPATLVQPVGSPLSLECTVEGTSNPNLYWYRQAAGRGLQLLFYSVGIGQISSEVPQNLSASRPQDRQFILSSKKLLLSDSGFYLCAWSEKGEESSPLHFGNGTRLTVT.